The following is a T cell receptor (beta chain) sequence with its context. This entry comes from a study of T cell changes during pregnancy in multiple sclerosis. Clones were sequenced by immunoSEQ multiplex PCR, and TCRdb holds only the in-frame ones, with some missing. The sample lists fewer than 60,000 clones, roughly 93% occurring once. Germline loops: CDR1 SGHRS, CDR2 YFSETQ. The CDR3 has 14 residues. The ends were cut back, 4 bases at V and 1 base at J, with 11 bases in the middle. This chain links TRBV5-1 with TRBJ1-1; D is perhaps TRBD1 (6 bases). The sequence derives from a female donor with multiple sclerosis, enrolled in a pregnancy study. This sample comprised peripheral blood, obtained in the second trimester of pregnancy. The CDR3: CASSALQGNTEAFF. The CDR3 bases are TGCGCCAGCAGCGCCTTACAGGGGAACACTGAAGCTTTCTTT.